These T cell receptor beta chains were read from a single sample in a study of blood T cell repertoires in COVID-19. Only in-frame clones appear in the TCRdb table, and some are missing; sequencing was by immunoSEQ multiplex PCR. This table has around 280,000 clones, 87% appearing once. Sequencing was done on a sample of peripheral blood. The receptors were sampled from a woman between 45 and 65 years old who had recovered from COVID-19. The CDR3 runs from the conserved cysteine through the conserved F or W. Each record gives: V gene, D gene, clone size, J gene, CDR3 protein, CDR3 DNA. The D gene is left open where the match is weak. Where a row states a size, it is once, few, many or the class of an expanded clone; other rows omit it.

TRBV11-3	NA	once	TRBJ2-2	CASSLPGANTGELFF	TGTGCCAGCAGCTTACCAGGGGCGAACACCGGGGAGCTGTTTTTT
TRBV11-2	NA	few	TRBJ1-2	CASSLRWGGEGYTF	TGTGCCAGCAGCTTACGGTGGGGGGGAGAAGGCTACACCTTC
TRBV6-6	NA	few	TRBJ2-7	CASRRDNYEQYF	TGTGCCAGCAGACGGGACAACTACGAGCAGTACTTC
TRBV11-2	TRBD2	NA	TRBJ2-3	CASSLEGGLAGRRADTQYF	TGTGCCAGCAGCTTAGAGGGGGGACTAGCGGGCCGAAGGGCAGATACGCAGTATTTT
TRBV6-2/TRBV6-3	NA	NA	TRBJ1-3	CASSFGLNSGNTIYF	TGTGCCAGCAGTTTTGGGCTGAACTCTGGAAACACCATATATTTT
TRBV2	NA	NA	TRBJ2-7	CASSEWGNYYEQYF	TGTGCCAGCAGTGAATGGGGCAACTACTACGAGCAGTACTTC
TRBV7-2	NA	NA	TRBJ2-7	CASSLGSYTYEQYF	TGTGCCAGCAGCTTAGGGTCCTATACCTACGAGCAGTACTTC
TRBV7-2	NA	NA	TRBJ2-1	CASSFRRGDEQFF	TGTGCCAGCAGCTTTCGCAGGGGTGATGAGCAGTTCTTC
TRBV7-2	NA	NA	TRBJ1-2	CASSPADRFTF	TGTGCCAGCAGCCCAGCAGACAGGTTTACCTTC
TRBV2	TRBD1	once	TRBJ1-2	CASSKQGAGYGYTF	TGTGCCAGCAGTAAGCAGGGGGCGGGGTATGGCTACACCTTC
TRBV12-3/TRBV12-4	NA	once	TRBJ1-1	CASSFSSPTEAFF	TGTGCCAGCAGTTTTAGTTCCCCCACTGAAGCTTTCTTT
TRBV5-1	TRBD1	few	TRBJ2-2	CASSTSGTANTGELFF	TGCGCCAGCAGCACCTCCGGGACAGCGAACACCGGGGAGCTGTTTTTT
TRBV6-2/TRBV6-3	NA	few	TRBJ2-3	CASSYGQPSTDTQYF	TGTGCCAGCAGTTACGGACAGCCTAGCACAGATACGCAGTATTTT
TRBV4-1	TRBD1	NA	TRBJ2-3	CASSPGQVTDTQYF	TGCGCCAGCAGCCCAGGACAGGTCACAGATACGCAGTATTTT
TRBV5-4	NA	NA	TRBJ2-5	CASSLGGTQETQYF	TGTGCCAGCAGCCTGGGGGGCACCCAAGAGACCCAGTACTTC